Here is one TCR beta chain with its context. Genomic DNA was the PCR template. A primer set of 30 forward and 13 reverse primers amplified the CDR3. From the multiplex PCR reads, TCRdb called clonotypes with MiXCR, one entry per CDR3 protein. Seen here are fewer than 350,000 distinct CDR3 sequences, 40% to 50% observed once, and the top ten hold approximately 13%. These data are taken from a study of type 1 and type 2 diabetes patients. Trimming cost V 6 bases and J 0 bases, with 15 bases left between them. Germline loops: CDR1 MNHEY, CDR2 SMNVEV (reference sequence). CDR3 length equals 15 residues. This TCR derives from a man aged 18 to 30 with type 2 diabetes. The source material was peripheral blood mononuclear cells (PBMCs). The J gene is TRBJ2-7, the V gene TRBV27; D may correspond to TRBD1 or TRBD2 (6 bases each). The CDR3 loop is CASSWGAASSYEQYF. DNA of the CDR3: TGTGCCAGCAGCTGGGGGGCAGCTAGCTCCTACGAGCAGTACTTC.